A selection of T cell receptor beta chains follows, all from one sample in a study of blood T cell repertoires in COVID-19. Measured with immunoSEQ multiplex PCR; TCRdb has only the in-frame clones, and not every one. The sample has about 110,000 clones; about nine tenths are singletons. Sample: peripheral blood. The receptors derive from a human donor in a cohort sampled during active COVID-19. The CDR3 runs from the conserved cysteine through the conserved F or W. D genes are given only for firm matches. Rows may omit the clone size; those that give it use once, few, many or a size class.

>TRBV5-5|-|-|TRBJ1-2
CASSLVGEANYGYTF
TGTGCCAGCAGCTTGGTGGGGGAGGCTAACTATGGCTACACCTTC
>TRBV5-1|TRBD1|-|TRBJ2-3
CASSLGGSTGADTQYF
TGCGCCAGCAGCTTGGGGGGCTCCACAGGGGCAGATACGCAGTATTTT
>TRBV6-5|-|-|TRBJ1-1
CASSYSRDTLEAFF
TGTGCCAGCAGTTACTCCCGGGACACACTTGAAGCTTTCTTT
>TRBV6-5|-|-|TRBJ1-3
CASSLGQKGNTIYF
TGTGCCAGCAGCCTCGGACAAAAGGGAAACACCATATATTTT
>TRBV7-2|TRBD2|-|TRBJ2-7
CASSPGTSGDEQYF
TGTGCCAGCAGCCCCGGGACTAGCGGCGACGAGCAGTACTTC
>TRBV9|TRBD1|few|TRBJ1-2
CASSVGQGLGYTF
TGTGCCAGCAGCGTAGGACAGGGTTTGGGCTACACCTTC
>TRBV24-1|-|-|TRBJ2-1
CATSDLRPGAYNEQFF
TGTGCCACCAGTGATTTGCGCCCAGGGGCCTACAATGAGCAGTTCTTC
>TRBV30|-|-|TRBJ1-1
CAWSVYVNTEAFF
TGTGCCTGGAGTGTCTACGTGAACACTGAAGCTTTCTTT
>TRBV6-6|TRBD1|few|TRBJ2-3
CASSRQGALGDTQYF
TGTGCCAGCAGTCGACAGGGGGCGCTGGGAGATACGCAGTATTTT
>TRBV15|-|-|TRBJ1-2
CATSRTGGGVDYGYTF
TGTGCCACCAGCAGAACCGGTGGCGGGGTTGACTATGGCTACACCTTC
>TRBV27|TRBD2|-|TRBJ2-4
CASSPLAGVPLAKNIQYF
TGTGCCAGCAGCCCACTAGCGGGAGTCCCTCTAGCCAAAAACATTCAGTACTTC
>TRBV30|TRBD1|-|TRBJ1-2
CAWSGQGTVNYGYTF
TGTGCCTGGAGTGGACAGGGCACCGTTAACTATGGCTACACCTTC
>TRBV6-2/TRBV6-3|-|-|TRBJ1-5
CASSPLQGFGHKGNQPQHF
TGTGCCAGCAGTCCATTACAGGGATTCGGGCATAAAGGCAATCAGCCCCAGCATTTT
>TRBV19|TRBD1|-|TRBJ1-1
CASSSEGAVAEAFF
TGTGCCAGTAGTTCGGAGGGGGCGGTGGCTGAAGCTTTCTTT
>TRBV28|-|-|TRBJ2-1
CASSLFPGSSYNEQFF
TGTGCCAGCAGTTTATTCCCGGGAAGCTCCTACAATGAGCAGTTCTTC
>TRBV5-1|-|-|TRBJ1-2
CASSLVGSPLKLYGYTF
TGCGCCAGCAGCTTGGTCGGCAGCCCACTGAAACTATATGGCTACACCTTC
>TRBV11-2|TRBD2|once|TRBJ2-3
CASSPTREREGRDTQYF
TGTGCCAGCAGCCCCACCAGGGAGCGGGAGGGCCGAGATACGCAGTATTTT
>TRBV5-1|-|-|TRBJ1-1
CASSLGQALAEAFF
TGCGCCAGCAGCTTGGGACAGGCCCTCGCTGAAGCTTTCTTT
>TRBV15|TRBD2|-|TRBJ2-1
CATDSGGPHQQFF
TGTGCCACTGATAGCGGGGGGCCCCACCAGCAGTTCTTC
>TRBV7-9|-|few|TRBJ1-3
CASSPQLFLSGNTIYF
TGTGCCAGCAGCCCGCAGTTATTCCTCTCTGGAAACACCATATATTTT
>TRBV19|-|-|TRBJ2-5
CASSIGAGSRQGWETQYF
TGTGCCAGTAGTATAGGGGCGGGGTCGAGACAGGGCTGGGAGACCCAGTACTTC
>TRBV19|TRBD1|-|TRBJ2-3
CASSIRQGSTQDTQYF
TGTGCCAGTAGTATTCGACAGGGGTCAACCCAAGATACGCAGTATTTT
>TRBV2|-|-|TRBJ1-2
CASSPRESRGANYGYTF
TGTGCCAGCAGCCCCCGGGAGAGCCGAGGAGCTAACTATGGCTACACCTTC
>TRBV7-9|TRBD1|-|TRBJ2-7
CASSPDRGQNREQYF
TGTGCCAGCAGCCCGGACAGGGGCCAGAATCGGGAGCAGTACTTC
>TRBV2|-|-|TRBJ1-2
CASSAQVLYGYTF
TGTGCCAGCAGTGCACAGGTCCTCTATGGCTACACCTTC
>TRBV7-2|TRBD2|once|TRBJ2-2
CASSSSGQTSTGELFF
TGTGCCAGCAGCTCTAGCGGGCAGACTAGCACCGGGGAGCTGTTTTTT
>TRBV4-1|TRBD1|-|TRBJ1-6
CASSQGWGQEGSPLHF
TGCGCCAGCAGCCAAGGATGGGGACAGGAGGGTTCACCCCTCCACTTT
>TRBV28|-|-|TRBJ2-5
CASSSPGIWGETQYF
TGTGCCAGCAGTTCTCCCGGGATCTGGGGAGAGACCCAGTACTTC
>TRBV27|-|-|TRBJ2-6
CASREGGAGANVLTF
TGTGCCAGCCGAGAGGGAGGAGCTGGGGCCAACGTCCTGACTTTC
>TRBV5-4|TRBD1|-|TRBJ2-7
CASSMAQGAYEQYF
TGTGCCAGCAGCATGGCCCAGGGGGCCTACGAGCAGTACTTC
>TRBV27|TRBD2|-|TRBJ2-1
CASSPRWLAGSYNEQFF
TGTGCCAGCAGCCCAAGGTGGCTAGCGGGATCCTACAATGAGCAGTTCTTC
>TRBV5-6|TRBD1|-|TRBJ1-1
CASSRYDRENTEAFF
TGTGCCAGCAGCCGATACGACAGGGAGAACACTGAAGCTTTCTTT
>TRBV4-1|-|once|TRBJ2-7
CASSQENLAGNSYEQYF
TGCGCCAGCAGCCAAGAGAATCTCGCAGGGAACTCCTACGAGCAGTACTTC
>TRBV6-1|TRBD1|-|TRBJ2-7
CASSDGTGEYEQYF
TGTGCCAGCAGTGACGGGACAGGGGAATACGAGCAGTACTTC
>TRBV18|TRBD1|-|TRBJ2-1
CASSPDRISYNEQFF
TGTGCCAGCTCCCCGGACAGGATCTCCTACAATGAGCAGTTCTTC
>TRBV19|-|-|TRBJ1-1
CASNAQGLAEAFF
TGTGCCAGTAATGCTCAGGGTCTAGCTGAAGCTTTCTTT
>TRBV5-1|TRBD1|-|TRBJ2-7
CASSFFPDREYEQYF
TGCGCCAGCAGCTTTTTTCCCGACAGGGAGTACGAGCAGTACTTC
>TRBV10-3|TRBD1|-|TRBJ2-6
CAISDGQAGANVLTF
TGTGCCATCAGTGATGGACAGGCCGGGGCCAACGTCCTGACTTTC
>TRBV7-9|-|-|TRBJ2-3
CASPPGRGGGYADTQYF
TGTGCCAGCCCCCCGGGAAGAGGCGGAGGGTACGCAGATACGCAGTATTTT
>TRBV6-5|TRBD1|-|TRBJ2-1
CASSYTTGGEQFF
TGTGCCAGCAGTTACACGACAGGGGGTGAGCAGTTCTTC
>TRBV9|TRBD2|-|TRBJ2-1
CASSVDGRPHDEQFF
TGTGCCAGCAGCGTAGACGGGAGGCCTCACGATGAGCAGTTCTTC
>TRBV2|-|-|TRBJ1-2
CASTAQGQANYGYTF
TGTGCCAGCACTGCCCAGGGCCAAGCTAACTATGGCTACACCTTC
>TRBV7-3|-|-|TRBJ1-1
CASSLNGNTEAFF
TGTGCCAGCAGCTTAAACGGGAACACTGAAGCTTTCTTT